This is a list of T cell receptor beta chains from one sample in a study of OX40 agonist ivuxolimab in advanced cancers. The assay was immunoSEQ multiplex PCR, and TCRdb's table has in-frame clones only and misses some. The table includes about 76,000 clones, around 90% detected once. The sequencing used CD4+ or CD8+ T cells sorted from blood, collected in a trial of the OX40 agonist ivuxolimab. These receptors came from an adult with an advanced solid tumor such as melanoma, head and neck, liver or kidney cancer. CDR3s include the opening cysteine and the closing phenylalanine or tryptophan. Fields, in order: V gene, D gene, J gene, clone size, CDR3 DNA, CDR3 protein. A D gene is named only where the DNA matches it firmly. A clone size is listed for some rows: how often the clone was seen (once, few, many), or a class if it is expanded.

>TRBV10-3|TRBD1|TRBJ1-2|.
TGTGCCATCAGTGACAGGGGGAACTATGGCTACACCTTC
CAISDRGNYGYTF
>TRBV11-2|TRBD2|TRBJ2-1|.
TGTGCCAGCAGCTCAGGACTAGCGGGAGGTAACTCCTACAATGAGCAGTTCTTC
CASSSGLAGGNSYNEQFF
>TRBV13|.|TRBJ2-3|once
TGTGCCAGCCTCCAATCCGGGAGCACAGATACGCAGTATTTT
CASLQSGSTDTQYF
>TRBV29-1|TRBD1|TRBJ2-7|.
TGCAGCGTTGGTTGGGACAGTAGGGAGCAGTACTTC
CSVGWDSREQYF
>TRBV9|.|TRBJ2-2|.
TGTGCCAGCAGCGTAAAAGGGTTCGGTACCGGGGAGCTGTTTTTT
CASSVKGFGTGELFF
>TRBV2|.|TRBJ1-2|.
TGTGCCAGCTTTGAAGTGGCACAGGGATCTAACTATGGCTACACCTTC
CASFEVAQGSNYGYTF
>TRBV27|TRBD1|TRBJ2-7|.
TGTGCCAGTAGGACAGGGCCCTCTTACGAGCAGTACTTC
CASRTGPSYEQYF
>TRBV4-2|TRBD2|TRBJ2-1|.
TGTGCCAGCAGCCCCGTAGCGGGAGGGTTTTACAATGAGCAGTTCTTC
CASSPVAGGFYNEQFF
>TRBV27|.|TRBJ2-7|.
TGTGCCAGCAGTCCTCATGGACGACAGCAGCAGTACTTC
CASSPHGRQQQYF
>TRBV30|.|TRBJ2-4|.
TGTGCCTGGAGTGTATCGATAGCCAAAAACATTCAGTACTTC
CAWSVSIAKNIQYF
>TRBV4-1|.|TRBJ2-7|.
TGCGCCAGCAGCCAACAGGGTGGGCCCTACGAGCAGTACTTC
CASSQQGGPYEQYF
>TRBV13|TRBD2|TRBJ2-5|.
TGTGCCAGCAGCTTAGGCTGGGGGGGAGGTGAAGAGACCCAGTACTTC
CASSLGWGGGEETQYF
>TRBV23-1|.|TRBJ1-5|.
TGCGCCAGCACCTCAGCTTCCGGGACGGTCGTCACTGGCAATCAGCCCCAGCATTTT
CASTSASGTVVTGNQPQHF
>TRBV5-4|TRBD2|TRBJ2-3|.
TGTGCCAGCAGCTCCGTAGCGGGAGGGCCTACAGATACGCAGTATTTT
CASSSVAGGPTDTQYF
>TRBV28|.|TRBJ2-3|.
TGTGCCAGCATAATGGCAAACACAGATACGCAGTATTTT
CASIMANTDTQYF
>TRBV7-9|.|TRBJ2-3|.
TGTGCCAGCAGCCCTTACACGAATACGCAGTATTTT
CASSPYTNTQYF
>TRBV27|TRBD1|TRBJ2-7|.
TGTGCCAGCAGTGCCGCGACAGGGTGGTTGGAGGACGAGCAGTACTTC
CASSAATGWLEDEQYF
>TRBV4-2|.|TRBJ2-1|.
TGTGCCAGCAGCCAAGGCATCAATGAGCAGTTCTTC
CASSQGINEQFF
>TRBV6-1|TRBD1|TRBJ1-5|.
TGTGCCAGCAGTGACCGACAGGGAGGCAATCAGCCCCAGCATTTT
CASSDRQGGNQPQHF
>TRBV12-2|.|TRBJ2-3|.
TGTGCAAGTCGCCTCCTAGGGGGAAGTGGGACAGATACGCAGTATTTT
CASRLLGGSGTDTQYF
>TRBV19|TRBD1|TRBJ1-1|.
TGTGCCAGTAGGCGACAGGGGCGAAACACTGAAGCTTTCTTT
CASRRQGRNTEAFF
>TRBV25-1|.|TRBJ2-1|.
TGTGCCAGCAGTGAATTACAGGGCATCTTCCAGGGGCAGTTCTTC
CASSELQGIFQGQFF
>TRBV4-1|.|TRBJ2-7|.
TGCGCCAGCAGCCAAGTAGGGAGGGGGGGGTGGTCCTACGAGCAGTACTTC
CASSQVGRGGWSYEQYF
>TRBV19|TRBD2|TRBJ2-1|.
TGTGCCAGTAGTATGACTAGCGGGAGTTATGACAATGAGCAGTTCTTC
CASSMTSGSYDNEQFF
>TRBV27|.|TRBJ1-5|.
TGTGCCAGCAGTCCTAGGGGTTTGGGTCAGCCCCAGCATTTT
CASSPRGLGQPQHF
>TRBV9|.|TRBJ2-2|.
TGTGCCAGCAGCGTAAGCGGTAACACCGGGGAGCTGTTTTTT
CASSVSGNTGELFF
>TRBV2|TRBD1|TRBJ1-5|.
TGTGCCAGCAGTGTATGGCAGGGGGCAGGTGAGCCCCAGCATTTT
CASSVWQGAGEPQHF
>TRBV7-9|.|TRBJ1-1|.
TGTGCCAGCAGCTTAGGGGGGAGGGACACTGAAGCTTTCTTT
CASSLGGRDTEAFF
>TRBV28|TRBD2|TRBJ2-1|.
TGTGCCAGCAGTGAGACTAGCGGAGACAATGAGCAGTTCTTC
CASSETSGDNEQFF
>TRBV19|.|TRBJ1-1|.
TGTGCCAGTAGTATAGGCAGGAACACTGAAGCTTTCTTT
CASSIGRNTEAFF
>TRBV19|.|TRBJ2-3|.
TGTGCCAGTAGCTTCCCGGGGGAGGCAGATACGCAGTATTTT
CASSFPGEADTQYF
>TRBV6-6|.|TRBJ1-1|.
TGTGCCAGCAGTTACCCGGGCCTGAACACTGAAGCTTTCTTT
CASSYPGLNTEAFF
>TRBV6-1|.|TRBJ2-1|once
TGTGCCAGCAGGATCTACAATGAGCAGTTCTTC
CASRIYNEQFF
>TRBV23-1|TRBD2|TRBJ2-7|.
TGCGCCACCACGACTAGCGCATCCTACGAGCAGTACTTC
CATTTSASYEQYF
>TRBV6-5|.|TRBJ2-7|once
TGTGCCAGCAACGACTGGGACTTATACGAGCAGTACTTC
CASNDWDLYEQYF
>TRBV7-3|.|TRBJ2-2|.
TGTGCCAGCAGCCCCGACGGACTACACACCGGGGAGCTGTTTTTT
CASSPDGLHTGELFF
>TRBV19|TRBD1|TRBJ2-7|.
TGTGCCAGTAGTACCCAGGGACAGCTCTACGAGCAGTACTTC
CASSTQGQLYEQYF
>TRBV11-1|.|TRBJ1-1|.
TGTGCCAGCAGCCCAGCCTTGAACACTGAAGCTTTCTTT
CASSPALNTEAFF
>TRBV9|.|TRBJ2-1|.
TGTGCCAGCAGCGTAGCGGGAACTAGCCGGGTCGATGAGCAGTTCTTC
CASSVAGTSRVDEQFF
>TRBV4-1|TRBD2|TRBJ2-7|.
TGCGCCAGCAGCCCTCGCCGACTAGCGGGAGGTTACGAGCAGTACTTC
CASSPRRLAGGYEQYF
>TRBV5-5|.|TRBJ1-1|.
TGTGCCAGCAGCTTCGTCGACACTAACACTGAAGCTTTCTTT
CASSFVDTNTEAFF
>TRBV27|TRBD1|TRBJ1-1|few
TGTGCCAGCAGTTCGACGACAGGGGGCAGGGACACTGAAGCTTTCTTT
CASSSTTGGRDTEAFF